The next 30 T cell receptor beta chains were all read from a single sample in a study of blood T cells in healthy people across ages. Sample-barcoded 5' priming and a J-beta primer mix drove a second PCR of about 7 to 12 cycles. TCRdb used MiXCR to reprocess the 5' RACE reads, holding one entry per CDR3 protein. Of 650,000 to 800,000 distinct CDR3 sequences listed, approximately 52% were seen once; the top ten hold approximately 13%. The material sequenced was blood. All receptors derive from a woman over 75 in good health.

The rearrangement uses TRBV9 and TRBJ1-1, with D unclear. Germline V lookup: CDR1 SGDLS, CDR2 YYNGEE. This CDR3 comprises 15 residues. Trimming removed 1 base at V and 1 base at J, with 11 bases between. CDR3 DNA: TGTGCCAGCAGCGTACTGGGCACCCAGAACACTGAAGCTTTCTTT. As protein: CASSVLGTQNTEAFF.

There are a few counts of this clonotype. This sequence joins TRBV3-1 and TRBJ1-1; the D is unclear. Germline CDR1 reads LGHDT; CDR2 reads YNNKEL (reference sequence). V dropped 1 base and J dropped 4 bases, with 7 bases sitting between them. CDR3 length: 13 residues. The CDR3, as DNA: TGTGCCAGCAGCCAAGGCCGGGGCACTGAAGCTTTCTTT. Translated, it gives CASSQGRGTEAFF.

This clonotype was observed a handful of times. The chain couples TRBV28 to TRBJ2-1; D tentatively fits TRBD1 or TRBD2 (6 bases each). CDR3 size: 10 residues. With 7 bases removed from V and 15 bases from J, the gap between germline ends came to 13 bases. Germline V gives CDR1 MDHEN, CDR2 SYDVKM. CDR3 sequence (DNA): TGTGCCAGCACCATCGGAGGGGGGTTCTTC. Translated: CASTIGGGFF.

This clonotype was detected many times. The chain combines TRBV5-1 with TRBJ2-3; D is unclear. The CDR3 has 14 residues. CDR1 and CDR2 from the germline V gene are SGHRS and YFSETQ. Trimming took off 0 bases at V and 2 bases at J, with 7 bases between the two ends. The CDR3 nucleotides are TGCGCCAGCAGCTTGGCTGATAACACAGATACGCAGTATTTT. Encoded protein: CASSLADNTDTQYF.

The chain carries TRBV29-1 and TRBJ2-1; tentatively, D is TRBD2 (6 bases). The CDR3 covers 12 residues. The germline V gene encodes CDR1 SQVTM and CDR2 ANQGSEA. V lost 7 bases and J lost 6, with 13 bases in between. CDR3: CSAGGSGNEQFF. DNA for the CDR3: TGCAGCGCCGGGGGTAGCGGCAATGAGCAGTTCTTC.

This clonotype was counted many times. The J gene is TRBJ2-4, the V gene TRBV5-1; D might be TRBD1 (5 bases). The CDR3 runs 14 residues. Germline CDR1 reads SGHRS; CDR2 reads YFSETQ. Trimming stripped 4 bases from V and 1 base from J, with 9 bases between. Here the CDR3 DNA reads TGCGCCAGCAGCCCACAGGAGGCCAAAAACATTCAGTACTTC. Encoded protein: CASSPQEAKNIQYF.

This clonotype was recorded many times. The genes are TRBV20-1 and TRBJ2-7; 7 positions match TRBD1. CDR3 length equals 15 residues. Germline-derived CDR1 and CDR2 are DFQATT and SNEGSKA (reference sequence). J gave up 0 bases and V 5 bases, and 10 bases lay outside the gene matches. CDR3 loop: CSAGIPGQNSYEQYF. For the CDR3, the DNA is TGCAGTGCTGGAATCCCGGGACAGAACTCCTACGAGCAGTACTTC.

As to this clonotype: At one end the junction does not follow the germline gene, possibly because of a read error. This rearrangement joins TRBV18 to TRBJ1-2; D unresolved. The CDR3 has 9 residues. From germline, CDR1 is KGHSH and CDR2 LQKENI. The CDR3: CVSSNGYTF. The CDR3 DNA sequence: TGTGTCAGCTCGAATGGCTACACCTTC.

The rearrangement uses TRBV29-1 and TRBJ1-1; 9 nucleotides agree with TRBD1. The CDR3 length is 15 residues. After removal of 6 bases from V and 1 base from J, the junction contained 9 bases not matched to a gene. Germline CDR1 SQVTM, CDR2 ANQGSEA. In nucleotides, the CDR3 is TGCAGCGTACTCGAACAGGGGGCGCGGAACACTGAAGCTTTCTTT. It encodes CSVLEQGARNTEAFF.

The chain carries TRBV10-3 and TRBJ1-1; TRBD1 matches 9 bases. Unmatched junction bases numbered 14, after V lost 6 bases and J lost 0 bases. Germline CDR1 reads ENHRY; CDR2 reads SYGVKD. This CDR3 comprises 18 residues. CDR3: CAISGRMGQGLVNTEAFF. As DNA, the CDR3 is TGTGCCATCAGCGGGAGGATGGGACAGGGTCTGGTGAACACTGAAGCTTTCTTT.

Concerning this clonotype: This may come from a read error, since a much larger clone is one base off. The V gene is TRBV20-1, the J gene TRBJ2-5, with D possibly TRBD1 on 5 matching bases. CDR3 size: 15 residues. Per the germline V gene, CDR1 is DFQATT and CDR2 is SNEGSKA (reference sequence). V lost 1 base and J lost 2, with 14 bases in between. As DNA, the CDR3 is TGCAGTGCTAGAGGGGGCCGGAGACTTCAAGAGACCCAGTACTTC. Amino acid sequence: CSARGGRRLQETQYF.

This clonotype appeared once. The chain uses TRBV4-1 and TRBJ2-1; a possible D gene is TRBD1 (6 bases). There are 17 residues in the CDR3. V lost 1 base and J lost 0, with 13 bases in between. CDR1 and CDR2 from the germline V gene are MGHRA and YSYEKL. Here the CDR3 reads CASSQGPQGNSYNEQFF. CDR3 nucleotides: TGCGCCAGCAGCCAAGGGCCTCAGGGGAACTCCTACAATGAGCAGTTCTTC.

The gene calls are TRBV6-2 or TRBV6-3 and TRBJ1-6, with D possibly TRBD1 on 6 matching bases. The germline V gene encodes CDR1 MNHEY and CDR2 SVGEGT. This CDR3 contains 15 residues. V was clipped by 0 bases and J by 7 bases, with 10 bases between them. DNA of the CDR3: TGTGCCAGCAGTTACTCGGGACAATCAAATTCACCCCTCCACTTT. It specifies CASSYSGQSNSPLHF.

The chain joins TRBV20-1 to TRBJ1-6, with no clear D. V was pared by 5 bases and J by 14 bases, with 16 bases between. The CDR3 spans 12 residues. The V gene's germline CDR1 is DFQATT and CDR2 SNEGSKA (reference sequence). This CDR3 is CSAAAVHTALHF. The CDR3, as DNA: TGCAGTGCTGCCGCTGTCCACACAGCCCTCCACTTT.

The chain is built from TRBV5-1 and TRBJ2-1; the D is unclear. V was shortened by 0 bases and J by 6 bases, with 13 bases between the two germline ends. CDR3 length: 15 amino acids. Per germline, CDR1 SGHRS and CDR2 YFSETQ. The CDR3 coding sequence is TGCGCCAGCAGCTTGGACCCTCCCCCCGGCAATGAGCAGTTCTTC. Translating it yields CASSLDPPPGNEQFF.

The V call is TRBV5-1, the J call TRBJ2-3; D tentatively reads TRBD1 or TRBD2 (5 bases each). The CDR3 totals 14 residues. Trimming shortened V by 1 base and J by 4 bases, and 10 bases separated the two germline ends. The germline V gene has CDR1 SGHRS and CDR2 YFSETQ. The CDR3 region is CASSLPGTADTQYF. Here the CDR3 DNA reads TGCGCCAGCAGCTTGCCAGGGACCGCAGATACGCAGTATTTT. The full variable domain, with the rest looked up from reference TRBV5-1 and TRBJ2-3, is KAGVTQTPRYLIKTRGQQVTLSCSPISGHRSVSWYQQTPGQGLQFLFEYFSETQRNKGNFPGRFSGRQFSNSRSEMNVSTLELGDSALYLCASSLPGTADTQYFGPGTRLTVL.

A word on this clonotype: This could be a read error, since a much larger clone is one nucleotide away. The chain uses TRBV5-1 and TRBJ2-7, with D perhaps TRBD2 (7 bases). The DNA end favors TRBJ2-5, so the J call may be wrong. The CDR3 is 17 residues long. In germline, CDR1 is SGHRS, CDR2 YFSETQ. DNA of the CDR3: TGCGCCAGCAGCCACTTCGTGATGCGGGGGCGGAAGGAGACCCAGTACTTC. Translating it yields CASSHFVMRGRKETQYF.

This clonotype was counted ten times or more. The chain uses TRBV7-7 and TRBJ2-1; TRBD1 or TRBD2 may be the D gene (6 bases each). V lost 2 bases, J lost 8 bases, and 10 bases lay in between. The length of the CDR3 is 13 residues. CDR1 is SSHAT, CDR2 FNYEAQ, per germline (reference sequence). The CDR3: CASSLWGADEQFF. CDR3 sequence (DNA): TGTGCCAGCAGCTTATGGGGGGCAGATGAGCAGTTCTTC.

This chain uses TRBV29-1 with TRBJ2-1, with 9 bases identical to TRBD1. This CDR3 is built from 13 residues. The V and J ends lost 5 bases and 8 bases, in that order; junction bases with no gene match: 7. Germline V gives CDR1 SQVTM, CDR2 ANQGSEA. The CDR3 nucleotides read TGCAGCGTTAGGACAGGGGTGAGGTATGAGCAGTTCTTC. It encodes CSVRTGVRYEQFF.

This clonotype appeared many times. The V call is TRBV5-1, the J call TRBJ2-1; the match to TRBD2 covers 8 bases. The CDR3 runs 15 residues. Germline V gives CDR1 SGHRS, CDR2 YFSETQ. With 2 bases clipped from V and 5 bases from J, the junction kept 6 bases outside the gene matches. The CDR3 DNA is TGCGCCAGCAGCTTCGCTATAGCGGGAAACAATGAGCAGTTCTTC. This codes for CASSFAIAGNNEQFF.

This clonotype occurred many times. CDR3 DNA sequence: TGTGCCAGCAGCTCATATCCCGATACGCAGTATTTT. Residues: CASSSYPDTQYF. V usage is TRBV12-3 or TRBV12-4 and J usage is TRBJ2-3; D is unclear. The CDR3 runs 12 residues. The V end lost 6 bases, the J end lost 6 bases, and 10 bases lay between the germline ends.

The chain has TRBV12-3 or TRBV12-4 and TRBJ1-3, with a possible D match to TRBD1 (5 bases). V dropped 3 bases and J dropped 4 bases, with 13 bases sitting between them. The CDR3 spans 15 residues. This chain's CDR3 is CASSFLRGSGNTIYF. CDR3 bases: TGTGCCAGCAGTTTTTTGAGGGGCTCCGGAAACACCATATATTTT.

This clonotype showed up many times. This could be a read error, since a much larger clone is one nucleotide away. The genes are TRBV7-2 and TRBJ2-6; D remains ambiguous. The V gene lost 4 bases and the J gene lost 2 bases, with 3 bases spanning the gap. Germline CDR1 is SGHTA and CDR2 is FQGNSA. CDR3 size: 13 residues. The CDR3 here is CASSWAGANVLTF. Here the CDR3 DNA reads TGTGCCAGCAGCTGGGCTGGGGCCAACGTCCTGACTTTC.

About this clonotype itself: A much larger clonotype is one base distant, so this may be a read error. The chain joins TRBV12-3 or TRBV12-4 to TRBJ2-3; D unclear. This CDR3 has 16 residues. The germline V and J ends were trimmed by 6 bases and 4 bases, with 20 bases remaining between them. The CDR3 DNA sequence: TGTGCCAGCAGAGGAAGTGGAGCCACTTACTCAGATACGCAGTATTTT. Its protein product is CASRGSGATYSDTQYF.

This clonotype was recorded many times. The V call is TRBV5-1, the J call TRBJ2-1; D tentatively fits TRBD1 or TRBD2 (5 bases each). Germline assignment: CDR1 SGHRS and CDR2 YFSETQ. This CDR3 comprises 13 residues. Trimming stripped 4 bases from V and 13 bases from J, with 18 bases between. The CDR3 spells CASSRDDSAPQFF. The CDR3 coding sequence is TGCGCCAGCAGCAGGGACGACAGTGCCCCCCAGTTCTTC. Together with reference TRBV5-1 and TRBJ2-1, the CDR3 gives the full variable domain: KAGVTQTPRYLIKTRGQQVTLSCSPISGHRSVSWYQQTPGQGLQFLFEYFSETQRNKGNFPGRFSGRQFSNSRSEMNVSTLELGDSALYLCASSRDDSAPQFFGPGTRLTVL.

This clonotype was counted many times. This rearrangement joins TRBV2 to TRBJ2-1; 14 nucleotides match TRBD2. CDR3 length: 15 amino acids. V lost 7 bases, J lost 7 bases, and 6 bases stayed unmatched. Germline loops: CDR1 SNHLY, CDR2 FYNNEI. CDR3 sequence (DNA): TGTGCCAGCATCCCGGGGACTAGCGGGAGTAATGAGCAGTTCTTC. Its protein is CASIPGTSGSNEQFF. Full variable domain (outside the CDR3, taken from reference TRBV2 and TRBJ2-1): EPEVTQTPSHQVTQMGQEVILRCVPISNHLYFYWYRQILGQKVEFLVSFYNNEISEKSEIFDDQFSVERPDGSNFTLKIRSTKLEDSAMYFCASIPGTSGSNEQFFGPGTRLTVL.

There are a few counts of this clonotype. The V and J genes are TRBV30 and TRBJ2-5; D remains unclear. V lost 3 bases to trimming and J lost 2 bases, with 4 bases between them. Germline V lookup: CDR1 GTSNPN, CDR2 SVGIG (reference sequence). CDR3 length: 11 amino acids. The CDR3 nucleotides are TGTGCCTGGAGCGCTCAAGAGACCCAGTACTTC. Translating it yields CAWSAQETQYF.

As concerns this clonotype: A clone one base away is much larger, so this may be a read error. In DNA, the CDR3 is TGTGCCACTGGGACTAGCGGGAGGAATGAGCAGTTCTTC. Amino acid sequence: CATGTSGRNEQFF. The chain has TRBV6-1 and TRBJ2-1; TRBD2 aligns across 15 bases. Looked up from germline, CDR1 is MNHNS and CDR2 is SASEGT. V lost 10 bases, J lost 7 bases, and 2 bases stayed unmatched. The CDR3 has 13 amino acids.

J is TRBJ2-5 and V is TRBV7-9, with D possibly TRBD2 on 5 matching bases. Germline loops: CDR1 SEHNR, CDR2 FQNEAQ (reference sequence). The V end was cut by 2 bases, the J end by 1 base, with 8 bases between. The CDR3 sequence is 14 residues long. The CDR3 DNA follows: TGTGCCAGCAGCTTACCGGGGATCCAAGAGACCCAGTACTTC. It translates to CASSLPGIQETQYF.

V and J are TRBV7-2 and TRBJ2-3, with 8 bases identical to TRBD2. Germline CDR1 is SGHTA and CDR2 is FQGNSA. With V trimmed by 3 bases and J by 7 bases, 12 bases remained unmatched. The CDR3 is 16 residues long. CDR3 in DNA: TGTGCCAGCAGCTTCCTAGCGGGCCCAGGAGGGAATACGCAGTATTTT. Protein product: CASSFLAGPGGNTQYF.